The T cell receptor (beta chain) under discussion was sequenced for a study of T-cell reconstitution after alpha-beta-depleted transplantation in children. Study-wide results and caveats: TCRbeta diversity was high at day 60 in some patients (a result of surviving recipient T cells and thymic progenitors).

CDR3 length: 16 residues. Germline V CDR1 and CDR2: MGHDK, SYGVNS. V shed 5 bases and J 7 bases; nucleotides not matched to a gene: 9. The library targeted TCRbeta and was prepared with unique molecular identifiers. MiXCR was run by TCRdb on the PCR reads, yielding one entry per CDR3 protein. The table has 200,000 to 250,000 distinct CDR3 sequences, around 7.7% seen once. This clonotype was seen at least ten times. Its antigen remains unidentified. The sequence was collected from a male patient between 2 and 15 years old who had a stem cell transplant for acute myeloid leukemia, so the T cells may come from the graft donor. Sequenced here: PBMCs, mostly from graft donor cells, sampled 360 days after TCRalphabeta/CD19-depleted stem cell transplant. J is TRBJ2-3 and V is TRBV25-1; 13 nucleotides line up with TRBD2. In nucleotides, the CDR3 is TGTGCCAGCAGTCCTCGGACTAGCGGGGGTAGAAATACGCAGTATTTT. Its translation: CASSPRTSGGRNTQYF.